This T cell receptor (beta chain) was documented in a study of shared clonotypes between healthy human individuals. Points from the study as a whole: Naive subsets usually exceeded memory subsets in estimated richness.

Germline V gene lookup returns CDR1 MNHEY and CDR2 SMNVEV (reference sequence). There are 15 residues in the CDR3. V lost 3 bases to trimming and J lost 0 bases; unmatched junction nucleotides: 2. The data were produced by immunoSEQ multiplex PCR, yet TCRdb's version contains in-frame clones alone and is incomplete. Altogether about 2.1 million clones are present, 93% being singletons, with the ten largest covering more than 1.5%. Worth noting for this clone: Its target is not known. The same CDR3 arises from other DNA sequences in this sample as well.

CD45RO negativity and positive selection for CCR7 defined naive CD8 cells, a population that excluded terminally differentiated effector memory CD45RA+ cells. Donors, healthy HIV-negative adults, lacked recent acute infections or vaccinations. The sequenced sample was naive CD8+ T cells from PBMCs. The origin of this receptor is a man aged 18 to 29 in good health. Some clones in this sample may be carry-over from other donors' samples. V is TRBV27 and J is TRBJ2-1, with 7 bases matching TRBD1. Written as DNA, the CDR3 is TGTGCCAGCAGTTTCAGGGACAGCTCCTACAATGAGCAGTTCTTC. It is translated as CASSFRDSSYNEQFF.